Below are 25 T cell receptor beta chains sequenced from a single sample in a study of cytomegalovirus exposure and HLA in healthy donors. PCR primers comprised 60 Vbeta and 13 Jbeta primers. Here immunoSEQ multiplex PCR was the method, and the copy in TCRdb shows in-frame clones only, minus some. In total, the table holds about 130,000 clones. Sequencing was done on a sample of PBMCs. Receptors originate from a woman aged 55-70 years in good health and CMV-seronegative.

J is TRBJ1-2 and V is TRBV27; D call uncertain. CDR1 is MNHEY and CDR2 is SMNVEV in the germline V gene (reference sequence). CDR3 length equals 14 residues. V lost 3 bases to trimming and J lost 5 bases, with 13 bases between them. This CDR3 reads CASSFREQNYGYTF. CDR3 DNA sequence: TGTGCCAGCAGTTTCCGAGAACAGAATTATGGCTACACCTTC.

The chain uses TRBV28 and TRBJ2-5, with TRBD1 identical over 8 bases. The CDR3 is made up of 16 amino acids. Per germline, CDR1 MDHEN and CDR2 SYDVKM. The trim removed 4 bases at V and 2 bases at J, leaving 9 bases unmatched. The CDR3 region is CASSYTGTGLQETQYF. In nucleotides, the CDR3 is TGTGCCAGCAGTTACACCGGGACAGGACTGCAAGAGACCCAGTACTTC.

The chain recombines TRBV10-3 with TRBJ2-7; TRBD2 is a possible D gene (5 bases). This CDR3 spans 14 amino acids. The germline V gene has CDR1 ENHRY and CDR2 SYGVKD. V was clipped by 11 bases and J by 1 base, with 18 bases between them. CDR3 bases: TGTGCCGTTCGCCCGGGAACTGCTTCCTACGAGCAGTACTTC. This translates into CAVRPGTASYEQYF.

The gene calls are TRBV4-2 and TRBJ2-1; a weak D match, TRBD2 (6 bases). The CDR3 is made up of 14 amino acids. Germline V gene sequence: CDR1 LGHNA, CDR2 YNFKEQ. With 3 bases removed from V and 4 bases from J, the gap between germline ends came to 10 bases. The CDR3 loop is CASSQSGSYNEQFF. Written as DNA, the CDR3 is TGTGCCAGCAGCCAGAGCGGGTCTTACAATGAGCAGTTCTTC.

The CDR3 region has the DNA TGTGCCAGCAGCGAAATTGGCAGAAACTACGAGCAGTACTTC. It translates to CASSEIGRNYEQYF. This sequence joins TRBV5-6 and TRBJ2-7, with D unclear. Trimming stripped 4 bases from V and 3 bases from J, with 14 bases between. The CDR3 length is 14 residues. CDR1 and CDR2 from the germline V gene are SGHDT and YYEEEE. Filled out from reference TRBV5-6 and TRBJ2-7, the complete variable domain reads DAGVTQSPTHLIKTRGQQVTLRCSPKSGHDTVSWYQQALGQGPQFIFQYYEEEERQRGNFPDRFSGHQFPNYSSELNVNALLLGDSALYLCASSEIGRNYEQYFGPGTRLTVT.

This sequence joins TRBV6-4 and TRBJ2-1; TRBD2 matches 8 bases. With V trimmed by 5 bases and J by 2 bases, 5 bases remained unmatched. Germline assignment: CDR1 MRHNA and CDR2 SNTAGT. This CDR3 has 15 residues. As DNA, the CDR3 is TGTGCCAGCAGTAAAGCGGGGGCCGCCTACAATGAGCAGTTCTTC. Encoded protein: CASSKAGAAYNEQFF.

The genes are TRBV27 and TRBJ1-1, with 10 bases lining up with TRBD1. The CDR3 is 18 amino acids. The germline V gene has CDR1 MNHEY and CDR2 SMNVEV (reference sequence). Trimming cost V 2 bases and J 4 bases; bases outside gene matches: 13. The CDR3 DNA reads as TGTGCCAGCAGTTTAATCGGGACAGGGGTTGGGGTGAGCACTGAAGCTTTCTTT. Translated, it gives CASSLIGTGVGVSTEAFF.

The chain has TRBV15 and TRBJ2-2; 8 nucleotides agree with TRBD1. Germline CDR1 reads LNHNV; CDR2 reads YYDKDF (reference sequence). This CDR3 is built from 12 residues. The V and J ends lost 9 bases and 5 bases, in that order; junction bases with no gene match: 2. CDR3 region: CATRTGTGELFF. CDR3 nucleotides: TGTGCCACTAGGACAGGGACCGGGGAGCTGTTTTTT.

The chain uses TRBV18 and TRBJ2-5; 7 positions agree with TRBD1. CDR1 and CDR2 from the germline V gene are KGHSH and LQKENI. This CDR3 comprises 14 residues. The J segment lost 9 bases and the V segment lost 4 bases, leaving 11 bases of the junction unmatched. As DNA, the CDR3 is TGTGCCAGCTCACTAAGGACAGGTAGAGAATCCCAGTACTTC. This codes for CASSLRTGRESQYF.

V and J are TRBV5-1 and TRBJ1-1; 7 bases fit TRBD1. CDR3 length: 15 residues. Germline CDR1 is SGHRS and CDR2 is YFSETQ. V shed 0 bases, J shed 0 bases, and the junction held 2 bases outside the gene matches. The CDR3 DNA sequence: TGCGCCAGCAGCTTGGGGGGACAGTTGAACACTGAAGCTTTCTTT. Protein: CASSLGGQLNTEAFF.

The gene calls are TRBV29-1 and TRBJ1-1; 7 bases match TRBD1. V lost 6 bases to trimming and J lost 0 bases; unmatched junction nucleotides: 4. Per the germline V gene, CDR1 is SQVTM and CDR2 is ANQGSEA. The CDR3 covers 13 residues. In DNA, the CDR3 is TGCAGCGTGGGGACAGCCGTGAACACTGAAGCTTTCTTT. Translated: CSVGTAVNTEAFF.

CDR3 sequence (DNA): TGCAGCGTTGACCTAGCGGGGGGGCGTAATGAGCAGTTCTTC. Translated: CSVDLAGGRNEQFF. This rearrangement joins TRBV29-1 to TRBJ2-1; TRBD2 matches at 12 bases. V trimming: 3 bases; J trimming: 7 bases; junction bases outside the gene matches: 4. CDR1 is SQVTM, CDR2 ANQGSEA, per germline. CDR3 size: 14 residues.

The rearrangement links TRBV2 to TRBJ2-2; 7 nucleotides align to TRBD2. The CDR3 consists of 13 residues. The germline CDR1 and CDR2 sequences are SNHLY and FYNNEI. J was trimmed by 7 bases and V by 6 bases; bases with no gene match: 5. The chain's CDR3 is CASRVSSGGELFF. CDR3 bases: TGTGCCAGCAGGGTTTCTAGCGGCGGGGAGCTGTTTTTT.

CDR3 protein: CASSKPGTSGGRNEQFF. The CDR3 bases are TGTGCCAGTAGCAAACCCGGGACTAGCGGGGGGCGAAATGAGCAGTTCTTC. The rearrangement joins TRBV19 to TRBJ2-1, with 15 bases matching TRBD2. Per germline, CDR1 LNHDA and CDR2 SQIVND (reference sequence). CDR3 size: 17 residues. Trimming removed 6 bases from V and 7 bases from J; junction bases left unmatched: 10.

The chain has TRBV28 and TRBJ2-1; no firm D call. Trimming took off 6 bases at V and 2 bases at J, with 20 bases between the two ends. Germline V gene data show CDR1 as MDHEN and CDR2 as SYDVKM. CDR3 length equals 17 residues. CDR3 region: CASSGYAAIYPYNEQFF. The CDR3 region has the DNA TGTGCCAGCAGCGGTTACGCGGCCATCTACCCCTACAATGAGCAGTTCTTC.

As regards this clone: Mismatch with germline at one junction end may stem from a read error. The gene calls are TRBV7-7 and TRBJ2-5; the match to TRBD2 covers 9 bases. Germline assignment: CDR1 SSHAT and CDR2 FNYEAQ (reference sequence). This CDR3 region has 15 residues. As DNA, the CDR3 is TGTGCTAGCAGCCCTCCGCGGGCGGGAGGGGAGACCCAGTACTTC. Amino acid sequence: CASSPPRAGGETQYF. Full variable domain (missing parts from reference TRBV7-7 and TRBJ2-5): GAGVSQSPRYKVTKRGQDVTLRCDPISSHATLYWYQQALGQGPEFLTYFNYEAQPDKSGLPSDRFSAERPEGSISTLTIQRTEQRDSAMYRCASSPPRAGGETQYFGPGTRLLVL.

The gene calls are TRBV10-3 and TRBJ2-1; D perhaps matches TRBD2 (6 bases). The ends were cut back, 8 bases at V and 2 bases at J, with 16 bases in the middle. This CDR3 is 15 amino acids long. CDR1 is ENHRY, CDR2 SYGVKD, per germline. The CDR3 region is CAIGSQRTTYNEQFF. In nucleotides, the CDR3 is TGTGCCATCGGCTCGCAGAGGACTACCTACAATGAGCAGTTCTTC.

This chain joins TRBV10-1 and TRBJ2-3; 12 positions agree with TRBD1. Germline V lookup: CDR1 WNHNN, CDR2 SYGVQD (reference sequence). This CDR3 comprises 15 residues. V was pared by 5 bases and J by 7 bases, with 7 bases of the junction left unmatched. CDR3 protein: CASSPGQGALNTQYF. CDR3 coding DNA: TGCGCCAGCAGTCCGGGACAGGGGGCGTTGAATACGCAGTATTTT.

CDR3 sequence reads: CASSIVGGTNTGELFF. As DNA, the CDR3 is TGTGCCAGTAGTATAGTTGGAGGTACGAACACCGGGGAGCTGTTTTTT. This chain joins TRBV19 and TRBJ2-2; possible D gene TRBD2, 5 bases. The V end was cut by 1 base, the J end by 0 bases, with 9 bases between. CDR1 and CDR2 (germline): LNHDA, SQIVND (reference sequence). The CDR3 spans 16 residues.

This chain joins TRBV9 and TRBJ1-3; TRBD1 is a possible D gene (5 bases). Trimming stripped 7 bases from V and 2 bases from J, with 16 bases between. The germline CDR1 and CDR2 sequences are SGDLS and YYNGEE. This CDR3 comprises 15 residues. The CDR3 region is CASAGGGGAGNTIYF. For the CDR3, the DNA is TGTGCCAGCGCGGGGGGAGGAGGTGCTGGAAACACCATATATTTT.

The V gene is TRBV5-3, the J gene TRBJ2-5, with TRBD2 matching 7 bases. TRBV5-3 is identified as an open reading frame with a role that is uncertain. Trimming removed 2 bases from V and 1 base from J; junction bases left unmatched: 2. This CDR3 has 14 amino acids. Here the CDR3 DNA reads TGTGCCAGAAGCTTTTTAGCGGGCCAAGAGACCCAGTACTTC. It encodes CARSFLAGQETQYF.

The V gene is TRBV2, the J gene TRBJ1-6, with 10 bases lining up with TRBD1. CDR3 length equals 14 residues. Germline trimming cut 3 bases from V and 9 bases from J; bases unmatched to any gene: 2. Germline values: CDR1 SNHLY, CDR2 FYNNEI. The CDR3 protein is CASSDWDRGSPLHF. The CDR3 DNA reads TGTGCCAGCAGTGACTGGGACAGGGGTTCACCCCTCCACTTT. Full variable domain (rest looked up from reference TRBV2 and TRBJ1-6): EPEVTQTPSHQVTQMGQEVILRCVPISNHLYFYWYRQILGQKVEFLVSFYNNEISEKSEIFDDQFSVERPDGSNFTLKIRSTKLEDSAMYFCASSDWDRGSPLHFGNGTRLTVT.

This rearrangement joins TRBV28 to TRBJ2-7, with 11 bases that match TRBD2. The ends lost 4 bases at V and 2 bases at J; junction bases unmatched: 4. The CDR3 totals 15 residues. CDR1 and CDR2 (germline): MDHEN, SYDVKM. CDR3 bases: TGTGCCAGCAGTTCCGGGACTAGCGGCCCCTACGAGCAGTACTTC. It encodes CASSSGTSGPYEQYF.

The rearrangement joins TRBV2 to TRBJ1-2; D not certain. CDR1 is SNHLY and CDR2 is FYNNEI in the germline V gene. CDR3 length equals 12 residues. Between the trimmed V and J ends, which lost 8 bases and 3 bases, there was a span of 10 bases. The CDR3 region is CASGQNHYGYTF. The CDR3 DNA reads as TGTGCCAGCGGGCAGAACCACTATGGCTACACCTTC. The full variable domain, in which reference TRBV2 and TRBJ1-2 provide the parts outside the CDR3, is EPEVTQTPSHQVTQMGQEVILRCVPISNHLYFYWYRQILGQKVEFLVSFYNNEISEKSEIFDDQFSVERPDGSNFTLKIRSTKLEDSAMYFCASGQNHYGYTFGSGTRLTVV.

The rearrangement links TRBV27 to TRBJ1-4; D call uncertain. Germline V gives CDR1 MNHEY, CDR2 SMNVEV (reference sequence). The CDR3 contains 14 residues. Trimming left V 1 base short and J 5 bases short, with 8 bases between. The CDR3: CASSLFYGNEKLFF. The CDR3 DNA follows: TGTGCCAGCAGTTTATTTTACGGGAATGAAAAACTGTTTTTT.